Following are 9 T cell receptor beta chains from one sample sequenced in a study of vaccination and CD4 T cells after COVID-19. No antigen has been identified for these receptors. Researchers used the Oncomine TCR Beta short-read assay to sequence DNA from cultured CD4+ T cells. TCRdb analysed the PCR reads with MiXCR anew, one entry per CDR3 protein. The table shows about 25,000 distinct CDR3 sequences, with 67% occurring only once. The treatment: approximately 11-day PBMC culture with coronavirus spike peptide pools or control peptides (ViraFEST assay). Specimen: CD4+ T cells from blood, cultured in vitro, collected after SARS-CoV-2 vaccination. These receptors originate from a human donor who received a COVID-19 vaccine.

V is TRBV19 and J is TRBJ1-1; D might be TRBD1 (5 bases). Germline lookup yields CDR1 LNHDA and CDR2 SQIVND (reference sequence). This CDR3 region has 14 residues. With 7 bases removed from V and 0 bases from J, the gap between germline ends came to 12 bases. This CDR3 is CASIDRLMNTEAFF. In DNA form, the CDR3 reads TGTGCCAGTATAGACAGATTAATGAACACTGAAGCTTTCTTT. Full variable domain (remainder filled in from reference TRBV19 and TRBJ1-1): DGGITQSPKYLFRKEGQNVTLSCEQNLNHDAMYWYRQDPGQGLRLIYYSQIVNDFQKGDIAEGYSVSREKKESFPLTVTSAQKNPTAFYLCASIDRLMNTEAFFGQGTRLTVV.

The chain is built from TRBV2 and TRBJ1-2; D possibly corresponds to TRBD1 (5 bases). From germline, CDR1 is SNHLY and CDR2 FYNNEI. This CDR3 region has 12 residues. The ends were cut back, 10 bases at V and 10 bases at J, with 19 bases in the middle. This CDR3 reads CAIHNGSGAYTF. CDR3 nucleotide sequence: TGTGCCATCCACAACGGGAGCGGGGCCTACACCTTC.

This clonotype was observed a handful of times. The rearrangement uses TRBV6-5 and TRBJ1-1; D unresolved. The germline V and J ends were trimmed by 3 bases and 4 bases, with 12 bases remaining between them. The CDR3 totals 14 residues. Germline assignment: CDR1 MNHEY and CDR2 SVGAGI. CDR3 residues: CASSYGEGFTEAFF. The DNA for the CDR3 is TGTGCCAGCAGTTATGGTGAGGGATTCACTGAAGCTTTCTTT.

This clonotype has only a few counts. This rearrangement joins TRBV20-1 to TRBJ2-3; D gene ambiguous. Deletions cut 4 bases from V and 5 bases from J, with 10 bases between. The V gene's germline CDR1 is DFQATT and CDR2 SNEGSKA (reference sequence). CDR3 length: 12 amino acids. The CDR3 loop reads CSATNLEDTQYF. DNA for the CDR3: TGCAGTGCTACGAATCTAGAAGATACGCAGTATTTT.

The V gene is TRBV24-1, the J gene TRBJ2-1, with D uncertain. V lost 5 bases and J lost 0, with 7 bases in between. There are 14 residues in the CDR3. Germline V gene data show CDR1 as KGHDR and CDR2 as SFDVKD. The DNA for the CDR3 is TGTGCCACCAGTGGGACGGACTCCTACAATGAGCAGTTCTTC. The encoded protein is CATSGTDSYNEQFF.

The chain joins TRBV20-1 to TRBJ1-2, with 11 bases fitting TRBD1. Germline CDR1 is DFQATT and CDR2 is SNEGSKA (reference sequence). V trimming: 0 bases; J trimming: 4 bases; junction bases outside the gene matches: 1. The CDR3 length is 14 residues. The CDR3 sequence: CSAREGQGVYGYTF. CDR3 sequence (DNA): TGCAGTGCTAGAGAGGGACAGGGGGTCTATGGCTACACCTTC.

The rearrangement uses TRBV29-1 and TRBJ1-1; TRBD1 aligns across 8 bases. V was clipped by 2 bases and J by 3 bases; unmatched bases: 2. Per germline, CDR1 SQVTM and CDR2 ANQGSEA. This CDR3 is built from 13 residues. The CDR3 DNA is TGCAGCGTTGAACAGGGGGCGGACACTGAAGCTTTCTTT. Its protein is CSVEQGADTEAFF.

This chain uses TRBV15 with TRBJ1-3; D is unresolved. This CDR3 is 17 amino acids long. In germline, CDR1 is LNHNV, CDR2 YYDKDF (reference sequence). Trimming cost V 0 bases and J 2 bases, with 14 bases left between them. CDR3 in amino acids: CATSRDLWGEPGNTIYF. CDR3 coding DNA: TGTGCCACCAGCAGAGATCTGTGGGGAGAGCCTGGAAACACCATATATTTT.

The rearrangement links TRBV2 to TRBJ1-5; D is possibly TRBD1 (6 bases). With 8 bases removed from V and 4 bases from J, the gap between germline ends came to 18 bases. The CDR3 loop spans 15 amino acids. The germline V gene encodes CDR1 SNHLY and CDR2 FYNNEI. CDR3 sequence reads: CASLGDRLTNQPQHF. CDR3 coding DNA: TGTGCCAGCCTAGGAGACAGGCTAACTAATCAGCCCCAGCATTTT.